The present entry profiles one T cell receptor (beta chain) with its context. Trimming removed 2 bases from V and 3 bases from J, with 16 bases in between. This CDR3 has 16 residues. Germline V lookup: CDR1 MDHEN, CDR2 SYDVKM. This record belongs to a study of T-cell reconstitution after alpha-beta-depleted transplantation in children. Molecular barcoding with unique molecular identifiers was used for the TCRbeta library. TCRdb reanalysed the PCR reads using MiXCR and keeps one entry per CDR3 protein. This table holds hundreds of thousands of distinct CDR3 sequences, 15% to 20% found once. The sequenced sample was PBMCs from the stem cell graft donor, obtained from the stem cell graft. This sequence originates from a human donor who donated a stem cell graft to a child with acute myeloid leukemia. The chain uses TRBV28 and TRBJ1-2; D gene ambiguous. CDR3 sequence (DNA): TGTGCCAGCAGTTTAAGGCTTCGGGCGGGCTACTATGGCTACACCTTC. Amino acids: CASSLRLRAGYYGYTF.